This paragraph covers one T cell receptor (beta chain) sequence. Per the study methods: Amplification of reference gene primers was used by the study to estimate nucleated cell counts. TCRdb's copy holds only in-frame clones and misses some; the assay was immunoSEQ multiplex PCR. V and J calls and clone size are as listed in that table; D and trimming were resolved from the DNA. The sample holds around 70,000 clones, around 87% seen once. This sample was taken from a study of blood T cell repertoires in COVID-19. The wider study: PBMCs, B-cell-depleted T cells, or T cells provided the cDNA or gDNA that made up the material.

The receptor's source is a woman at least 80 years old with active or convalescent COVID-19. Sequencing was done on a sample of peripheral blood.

In DNA form, the CDR3 reads TGTGCCAGCAGCGTAGCTGCGGACAACACAGATACGCAGTATTTT. Protein: CASSVAADNTDTQYF. J is TRBJ2-3 and V is TRBV9; tentatively, D is TRBD1 (5 bases). With 0 bases removed from V and 2 bases from J, the gap between germline ends came to 10 bases. Germline V gene sequence: CDR1 SGDLS, CDR2 YYNGEE. This CDR3 has 15 residues.